Included here is one T cell receptor beta chain sequence, with context. There are a few counts of this clonotype. What antigen it recognizes has not been identified. No base quality values were provided; no much bigger clone lies one nucleotide off. The data originate from a study of CD8 T cells in Susac syndrome (dated by TCRdb to between 2018 and 2021). Concerning the study at large: Repertoire sequencing was used to test whether CD8+ T cell activation and differentiation in Susac syndrome was antigen driven.

What the research found in general, with its limitations: The number of individuals in the TCR sequencing and HLA analysis was recognized as being relatively small.

RNA was extracted using the RNeasy kit, and roughly 0.45 to 1 microgram was reverse transcribed with random hexamers. The immunoSEQ multiplex PCR assay, covering 54 Vbeta and 13 Jbeta segments, was used to amplify TCR beta CDR3 regions. PCR amplification bias was corrected by using a synthetic template baseline for primer optimization and computational correction. In the paper's pipeline: Reads were annotated to V, D and J genes according to IMGT and were analyzed with immunoSEQ Analyzer, with only productive sequences retained. Clonality was calculated as one minus the Shannon entropy normalized by log2 of the number of productive unique sequences. Public and private clones were assessed among the 100 most prevalent clones of each patient and control. Clones were defined as Susac-specific if absent from the healthy and MS cohorts, from around 1,000 published viral clones and from other ImmuneACCESS disease sequences. TCRdb applied fastp at Q25 and MiXCR to the public reads, then kept only in-frame beta chains. One record per CDR3 amino acid sequence lists the most common genes and DNA. TCRdb's processing, not the authors', yielded these V and J calls. A total of approximately 190,000 distinct CDR3 sequences appear in this sample, more than 90% of them only once. The biggest ten clones account for approximately 0.093% of the sample.

Spanning cysteine to phenylalanine, the CDR3 consists of 11 amino acids. Left in the record is the CDR3 DNA by itself, 33 bases read in frame from the first base. The junction carries 8 bases between V and J, which are trimmed by 6 bases and 2 bases respectively. As encoded in the germline V gene, CDR1 is SQVTM while CDR2 is ANQGSEA. High-throughput TCR beta sequencing profiled peripheral blood CD8+ and CD4+ T cells from healthy donors, Susac syndrome patients and multiple sclerosis patients. The multiple sclerosis controls were treatment-naive patients who had stable or active relapsing-remitting disease and met the revised McDonald criteria. Bulk CD8+ and CD4+ T cells were purified by magnetic negative isolation, while CD8+ TEMRA cells were enriched using FACS. Blood was drawn into EDTA tubes, processed within 24 hours, and PBMCs were isolated by density gradient centrifugation. PBMCs destined for TCR sequencing were cryopreserved in liquid nitrogen and later thawed in a 37 °C water bath. The sorted or isolated CD4+, CD8+ and CD8+ TEMRA cells had a purity of 90% or higher.

The chain uses TRBV29-1 and TRBJ2-7, with the D gene not clear enough to name. This sequence was found in a human donor with multiple sclerosis. Sequencing used CD4+ T cells from PBMCs. The DNA is TGCAGCGTCGGGTCGACCTACGAGCAGTACTTC. This gives the protein CSVGSTYEQYF.